This TCR beta chain was documented in a study of cytomegalovirus exposure and HLA in healthy donors. Whole-study findings and limits: According to an earlier analysis, most TCR beta V segments yielded productive rearrangements about 87% or about 30% of the time. TCR beta sequences reportedly predicted most subjects' HLA-A and HLA-B alleles accurately. TCR beta V- and J-gene trimming was later associated with a missense DCLRE1C variant.

V trimming: 1 base; J trimming: 2 bases; junction bases outside the gene matches: 6. Germline V gives CDR1 LGHNA, CDR2 YNFKEQ. This CDR3 spans 16 amino acids. Comment on this clone: Its antigen is unknown.

When sampled, the donors appeared nominally healthy, though they likely had unrecorded immune exposures. The PCR used 60 Vbeta and 13 Jbeta primers. Libraries were prepared by immunoSEQ multiplex PCR; TCRdb keeps only in-frame clonotypes and omits some of them. The table includes about 140,000 clones, 75% to 80% detected once. The material sequenced was PBMCs. The chain has TRBV4-2 and TRBJ2-5; 8 bases fit TRBD2. The origin of this receptor is a woman between 45 and 65 years old in good health and CMV-seronegative. The chain's CDR3 is CASSQVLAGKQETQYF. The CDR3 region has the DNA TGTGCCAGCAGCCAAGTCCTAGCGGGTAAACAAGAGACCCAGTACTTC.